The TCR beta chain described here comes from a study of T cells in tuberculosis. Sorting used thawed, overnight-rested PBMC stained with anti-CD3, a viability dye and GMM-loaded CD1B tetramer. The CD1B tetramers carried C32 glucose monomycolate purified from Rhodococcus equi. Generated by immunoSEQ multiplex PCR, the TCRdb table keeps only in-frame clones and is missing some. The top ten clones hold less than 2.5% of a sample with tens of thousands of clones, under 95% of them seen once. This CDR3 has 16 residues. V is TRBV21-1 and J is TRBJ2-1; TRBD2, the table's D call, lacks a check against the DNA. TRBV21-1 is a pseudogene segment. Sample: CD1b-GMM tetramer-negative cells sorted from PBMCs. This TCR came from an adult woman with latent tuberculosis. This chain's CDR3 is CASSKRLAQEYNEQFF. The CDR3 coding sequence is TGTGCCAGCAGCAAACGGCTAGCGCAGGAGTACAATGAGCAGTTCTTC.